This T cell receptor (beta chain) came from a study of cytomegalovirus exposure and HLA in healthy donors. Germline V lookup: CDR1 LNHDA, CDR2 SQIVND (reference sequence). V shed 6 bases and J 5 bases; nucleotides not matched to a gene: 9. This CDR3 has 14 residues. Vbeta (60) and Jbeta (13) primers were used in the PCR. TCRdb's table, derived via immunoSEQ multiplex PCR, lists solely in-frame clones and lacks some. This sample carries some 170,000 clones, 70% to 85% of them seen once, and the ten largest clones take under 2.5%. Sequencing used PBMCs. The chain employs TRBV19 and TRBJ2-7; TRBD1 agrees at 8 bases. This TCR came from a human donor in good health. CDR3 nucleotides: TGTGCCAGTAGACCGGACAGGGAGTACAACGAGCAGTACTTC. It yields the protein CASRPDREYNEQYF. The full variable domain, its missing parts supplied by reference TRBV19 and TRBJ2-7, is DGGITQSPKYLFRKEGQNVTLSCEQNLNHDAMYWYRQDPGQGLRLIYYSQIVNDFQKGDIAEGYSVSREKKESFPLTVTSAQKNPTAFYLCASRPDREYNEQYFGPGTRLTVT.